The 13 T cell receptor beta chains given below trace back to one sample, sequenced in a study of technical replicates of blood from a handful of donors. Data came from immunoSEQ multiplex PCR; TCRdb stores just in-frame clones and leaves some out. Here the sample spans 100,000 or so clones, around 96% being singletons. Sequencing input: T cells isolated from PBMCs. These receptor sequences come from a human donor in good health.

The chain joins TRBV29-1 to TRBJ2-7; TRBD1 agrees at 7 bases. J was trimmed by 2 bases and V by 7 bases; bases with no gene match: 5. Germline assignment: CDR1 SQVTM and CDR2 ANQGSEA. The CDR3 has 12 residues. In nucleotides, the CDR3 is TGCAGCGACAGGGACAGAGCCTACGAGCAGTACTTC. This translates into CSDRDRAYEQYF.

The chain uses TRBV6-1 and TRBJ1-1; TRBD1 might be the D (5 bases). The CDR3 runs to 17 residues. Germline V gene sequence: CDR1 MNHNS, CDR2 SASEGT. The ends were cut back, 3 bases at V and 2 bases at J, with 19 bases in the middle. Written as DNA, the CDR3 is TGTGCCAGCAGTGATTTCCCAGGGCGCACCTTTAACACTGAAGCTTTCTTT. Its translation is CASSDFPGRTFNTEAFF.

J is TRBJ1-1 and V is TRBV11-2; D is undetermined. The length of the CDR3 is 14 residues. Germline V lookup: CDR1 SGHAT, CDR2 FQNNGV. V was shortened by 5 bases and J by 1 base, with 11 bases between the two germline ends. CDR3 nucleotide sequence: TGTGCCAGCAGCGAACACTCAGGGAACACTGAAGCTTTCTTT. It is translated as CASSEHSGNTEAFF.

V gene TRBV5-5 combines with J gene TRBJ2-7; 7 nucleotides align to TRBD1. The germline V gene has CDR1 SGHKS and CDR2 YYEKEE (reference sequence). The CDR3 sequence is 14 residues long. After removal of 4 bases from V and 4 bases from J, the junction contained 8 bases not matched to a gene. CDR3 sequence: CASSRTGTEYEQYF. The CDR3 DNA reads TGTGCCAGCAGCCGAACCGGGACAGAGTACGAGCAGTACTTC.

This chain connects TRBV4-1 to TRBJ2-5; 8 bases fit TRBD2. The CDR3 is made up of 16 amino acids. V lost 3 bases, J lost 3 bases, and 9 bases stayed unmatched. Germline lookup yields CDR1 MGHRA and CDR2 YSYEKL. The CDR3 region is CASSHPGTRKEETQYF. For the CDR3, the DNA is TGCGCCAGCAGCCACCCCGGGACTAGAAAAGAAGAGACCCAGTACTTC.

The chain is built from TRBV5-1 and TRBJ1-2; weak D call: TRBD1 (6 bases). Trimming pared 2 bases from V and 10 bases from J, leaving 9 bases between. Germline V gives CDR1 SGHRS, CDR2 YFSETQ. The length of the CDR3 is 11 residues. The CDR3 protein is CASSLGGDYTF. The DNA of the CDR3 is TGCGCCAGCAGCTTAGGGGGGGACTACACCTTC.

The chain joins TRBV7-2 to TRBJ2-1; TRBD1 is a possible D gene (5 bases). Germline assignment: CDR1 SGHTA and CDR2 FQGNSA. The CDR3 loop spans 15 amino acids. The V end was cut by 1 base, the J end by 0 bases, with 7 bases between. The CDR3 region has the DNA TGTGCCAGCAGCTTAGAAGACAGCTCCTACAATGAGCAGTTCTTC. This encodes CASSLEDSSYNEQFF.

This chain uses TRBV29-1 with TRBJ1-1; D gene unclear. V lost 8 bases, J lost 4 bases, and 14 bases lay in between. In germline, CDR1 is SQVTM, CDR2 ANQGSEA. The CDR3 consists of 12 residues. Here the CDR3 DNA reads TGCAGCATAATACAGCTGGGCACTGAAGCTTTCTTT. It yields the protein CSIIQLGTEAFF.

CDR3 residues: CASSQDLYGGWEQYF. DNA of the CDR3: TGCGCCAGCAGCCAAGATCTTTACGGGGGGTGGGAGCAGTACTTC. The rearrangement uses TRBV4-3 and TRBJ2-7; 7 bases line up with TRBD2. This CDR3 is built from 15 residues. The V gene end was trimmed by 0 bases and the J gene end by 7 bases; junction bases not matched to a gene: 9. Germline values: CDR1 LGHNA, CDR2 YSLEER.

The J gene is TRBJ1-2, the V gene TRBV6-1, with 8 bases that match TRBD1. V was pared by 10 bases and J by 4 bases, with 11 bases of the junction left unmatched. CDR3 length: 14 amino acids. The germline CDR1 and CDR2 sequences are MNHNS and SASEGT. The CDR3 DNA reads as TGTGCCACCCAGGTACAAGACAGGGGCTATGGCTACACCTTC. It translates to CATQVQDRGYGYTF.

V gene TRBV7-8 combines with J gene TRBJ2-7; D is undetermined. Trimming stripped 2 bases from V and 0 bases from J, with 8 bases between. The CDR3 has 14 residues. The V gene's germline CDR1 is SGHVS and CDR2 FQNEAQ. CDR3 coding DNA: TGTGCCAGCAGCTTATTTCTAGGCTCCTACGAGCAGTACTTC. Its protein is CASSLFLGSYEQYF.

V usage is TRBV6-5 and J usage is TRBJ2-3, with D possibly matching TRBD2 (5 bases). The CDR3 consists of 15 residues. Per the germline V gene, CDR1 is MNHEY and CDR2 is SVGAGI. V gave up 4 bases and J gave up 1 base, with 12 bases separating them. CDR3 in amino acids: CASSSPGKGTDTQYF. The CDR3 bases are TGTGCCAGCAGTTCTCCCGGGAAGGGCACAGATACGCAGTATTTT.

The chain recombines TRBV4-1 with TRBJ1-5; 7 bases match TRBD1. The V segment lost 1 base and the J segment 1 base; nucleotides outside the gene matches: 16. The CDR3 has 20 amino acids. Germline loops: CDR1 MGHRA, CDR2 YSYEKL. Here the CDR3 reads CASSQGRALEGAWSNQPQHF. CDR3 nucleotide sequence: TGCGCCAGCAGCCAAGGTCGTGCGTTGGAGGGGGCCTGGAGCAATCAGCCCCAGCATTTT.